This TCR beta chain stems from a study of T cells after yellow fever vaccination. General study results and limits: Faster peaking, at day 5 versus 15, marked a secondary response that was weaker. Post-booster samples contained most primary-vaccination clones (nearly 98% CD4, around 90% CD8).

For TCR, cDNA came from 5'RACE template switching, which added a universal primer site and UMIs. TCRdb re-called the 5' RACE reads with MiXCR, one entry per CDR3 protein. The table records about 130,000 distinct CDR3 sequences, almost 9% of them present only once. This clonotype turned up a few times. Antigen unknown. Losses at the gene ends were 5 bases for V and 5 bases for J; bases not matched to a gene: 3. This CDR3 contains 14 residues. Germline CDR1 reads SNHLY; CDR2 reads FYNNEI. Source: CD8+ T cells sorted from PBMCs, taken on the day of the yellow fever booster vaccination. The V and J genes are TRBV2 and TRBJ2-4; 10 bases are shared with TRBD2. This receptor was obtained from a man younger than 35 who received the YFV17D yellow fever vaccine. CDR3 loop: CASSRTSGENIQYF. CDR3 DNA sequence: TGTGCCAGCAGTCGGACTAGCGGTGAAAACATTCAGTACTTC.